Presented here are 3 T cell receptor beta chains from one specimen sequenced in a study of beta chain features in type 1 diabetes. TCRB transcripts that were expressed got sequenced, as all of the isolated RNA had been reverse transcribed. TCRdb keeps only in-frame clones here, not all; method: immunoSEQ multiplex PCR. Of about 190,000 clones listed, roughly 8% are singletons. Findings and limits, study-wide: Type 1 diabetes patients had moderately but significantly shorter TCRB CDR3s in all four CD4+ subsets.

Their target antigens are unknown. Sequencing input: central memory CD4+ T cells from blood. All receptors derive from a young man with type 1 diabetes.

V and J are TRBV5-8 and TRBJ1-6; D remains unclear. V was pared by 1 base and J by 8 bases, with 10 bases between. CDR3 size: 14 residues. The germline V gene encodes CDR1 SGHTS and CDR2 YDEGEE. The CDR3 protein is CASSLFPGDSPLHF. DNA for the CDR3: TGTGCCAGCAGCTTGTTTCCGGGAGATTCACCCCTCCACTTT.

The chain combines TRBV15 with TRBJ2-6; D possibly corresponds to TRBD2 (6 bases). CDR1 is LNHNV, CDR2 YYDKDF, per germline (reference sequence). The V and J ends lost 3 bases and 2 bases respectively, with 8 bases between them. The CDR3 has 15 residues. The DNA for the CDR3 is TGTGCCACCAGCAGGGGGGGTACTGGGGCCAACGTCCTGACTTTC. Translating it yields CATSRGGTGANVLTF.

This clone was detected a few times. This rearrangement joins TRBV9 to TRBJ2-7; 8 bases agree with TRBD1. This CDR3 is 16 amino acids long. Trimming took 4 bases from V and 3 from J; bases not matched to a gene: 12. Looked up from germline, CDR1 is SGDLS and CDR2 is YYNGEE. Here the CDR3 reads CASSPSRQGANYEQYF. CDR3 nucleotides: TGTGCCAGCAGCCCCTCCAGGCAGGGGGCGAACTACGAGCAGTACTTC.